The sequence of this T cell receptor beta chain was determined in a study of shared clonotypes between healthy human individuals. For the study at large: Those who served as donors were a couple of women and a few men between the ages of 18 and 49.

Whole-study findings and limits: Researchers found naive subsets generally carried larger estimated richness than memory subsets. Four donors had around 5% of their naive CD4 clonotypes in common.

Notes on this clone: The antigen is unknown.

Naive CD8 isolation took CD45RO-negative cells positively selected for CCR7 and excluded terminally differentiated effector memory CD45RA+ cells. Unmatched junction bases numbered 8, after V lost 5 bases and J lost 7 bases. The V gene's germline CDR1 is MNHEY and CDR2 SVGAGI. The CDR3 spans 15 residues. On sorted subsets, replicate PCRs used 200 to 250 ng DNA, or approximately 33,000 T cell genomes. Sequencing was performed with immunoSEQ multiplex PCR; in TCRdb, only in-frame clones are kept and a portion is missing. The sample shows about 2 million clones, approximately 94% of them seen only once. The receptor's source is a man aged 18 to 30 in good health. This sequence joins TRBV6-5 and TRBJ2-2; 9 bases match TRBD1. Sequencing used naive CD8+ T cells sorted from blood. CDR3 loop: CASSTGQGVGGELFF. In nucleotides, the CDR3 is TGTGCCAGCAGTACGGGACAGGGTGTCGGCGGGGAGCTGTTTTTT.